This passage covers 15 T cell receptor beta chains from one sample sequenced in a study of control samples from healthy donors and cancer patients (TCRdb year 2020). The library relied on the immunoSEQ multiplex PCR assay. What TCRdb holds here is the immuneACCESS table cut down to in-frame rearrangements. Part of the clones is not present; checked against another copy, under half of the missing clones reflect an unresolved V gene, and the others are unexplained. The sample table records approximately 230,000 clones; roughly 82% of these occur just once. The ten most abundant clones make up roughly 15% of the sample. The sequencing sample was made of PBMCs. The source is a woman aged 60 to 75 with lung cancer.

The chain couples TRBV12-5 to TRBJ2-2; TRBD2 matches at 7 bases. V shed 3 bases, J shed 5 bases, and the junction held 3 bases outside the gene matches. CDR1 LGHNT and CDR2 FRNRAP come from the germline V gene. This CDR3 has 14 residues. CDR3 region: CASGLAGGTGELFF. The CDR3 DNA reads TGTGCTAGTGGTTTAGCCGGGGGGACCGGGGAGCTGTTTTTT.

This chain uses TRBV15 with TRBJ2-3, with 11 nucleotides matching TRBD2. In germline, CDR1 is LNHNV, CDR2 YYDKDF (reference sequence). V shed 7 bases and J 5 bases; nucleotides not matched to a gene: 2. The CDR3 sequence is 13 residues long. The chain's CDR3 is CATNLAGGDTQYF. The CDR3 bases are TGTGCCACCAACCTAGCGGGAGGAGATACGCAGTATTTT.

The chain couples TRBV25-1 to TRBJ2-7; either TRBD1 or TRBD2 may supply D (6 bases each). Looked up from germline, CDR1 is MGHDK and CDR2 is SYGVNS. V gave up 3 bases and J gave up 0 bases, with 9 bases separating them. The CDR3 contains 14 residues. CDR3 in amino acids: CASSDGGGSYEQYF. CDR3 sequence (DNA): TGTGCCAGCAGTGATGGAGGGGGCTCCTACGAGCAGTACTTC.

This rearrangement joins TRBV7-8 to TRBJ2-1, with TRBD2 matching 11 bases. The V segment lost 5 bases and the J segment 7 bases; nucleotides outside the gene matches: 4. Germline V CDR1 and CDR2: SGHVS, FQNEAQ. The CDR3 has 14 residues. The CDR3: CASSHRTSGNEQFF. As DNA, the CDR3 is TGTGCCAGCAGCCATCGGACTAGCGGGAATGAGCAGTTCTTC.

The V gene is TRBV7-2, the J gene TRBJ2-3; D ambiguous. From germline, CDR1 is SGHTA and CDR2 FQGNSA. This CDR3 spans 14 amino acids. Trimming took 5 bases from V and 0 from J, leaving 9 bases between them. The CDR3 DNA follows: TGTGCCAGCAGCCCGGACCGGAGCACAGATACGCAGTATTTT. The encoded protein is CASSPDRSTDTQYF.

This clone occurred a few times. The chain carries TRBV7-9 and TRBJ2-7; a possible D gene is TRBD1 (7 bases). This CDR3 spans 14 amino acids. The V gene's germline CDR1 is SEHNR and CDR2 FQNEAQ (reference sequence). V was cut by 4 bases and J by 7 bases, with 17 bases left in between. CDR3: CASSWGDRSREQYF. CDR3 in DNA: TGTGCCAGCAGCTGGGGGGACAGATCTAGGGAGCAGTACTTC.

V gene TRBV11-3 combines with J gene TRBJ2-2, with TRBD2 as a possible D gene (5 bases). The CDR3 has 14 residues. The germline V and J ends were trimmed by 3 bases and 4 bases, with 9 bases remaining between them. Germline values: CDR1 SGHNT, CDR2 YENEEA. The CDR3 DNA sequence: TGTGCCAGCAGCTTGGAAGGGAGCACCGGGGAGCTGTTTTTT. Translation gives CASSLEGSTGELFF.

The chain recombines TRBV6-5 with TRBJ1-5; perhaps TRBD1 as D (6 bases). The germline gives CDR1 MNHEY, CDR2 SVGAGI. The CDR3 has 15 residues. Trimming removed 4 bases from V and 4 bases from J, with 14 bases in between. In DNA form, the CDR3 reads TGTGCCAGCAGTTCCGACAGGAGTCGAAATCAGCCCCAGCATTTT. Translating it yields CASSSDRSRNQPQHF.

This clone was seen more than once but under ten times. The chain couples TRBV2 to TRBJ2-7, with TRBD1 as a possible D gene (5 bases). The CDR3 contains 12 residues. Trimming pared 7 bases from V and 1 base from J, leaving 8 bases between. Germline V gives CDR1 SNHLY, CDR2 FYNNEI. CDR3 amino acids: CASTQVSYEQYF. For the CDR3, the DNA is TGTGCCAGCACACAGGTTTCCTACGAGCAGTACTTC. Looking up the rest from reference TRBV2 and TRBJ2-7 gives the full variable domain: EPEVTQTPSHQVTQMGQEVILRCVPISNHLYFYWYRQILGQKVEFLVSFYNNEISEKSEIFDDQFSVERPDGSNFTLKIRSTKLEDSAMYFCASTQVSYEQYFGPGTRLTVT.

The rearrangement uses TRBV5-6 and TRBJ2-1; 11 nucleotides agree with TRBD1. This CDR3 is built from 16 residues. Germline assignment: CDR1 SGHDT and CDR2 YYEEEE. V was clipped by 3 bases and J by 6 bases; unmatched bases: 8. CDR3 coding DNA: TGTGCCAGCAGCTCTTCTCCGGGACAGGGGGGCAATGAGCAGTTCTTC. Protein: CASSSSPGQGGNEQFF.

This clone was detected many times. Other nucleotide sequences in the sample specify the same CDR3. The CDR3 loop is CAISEGNSPLHF. In DNA form, the CDR3 reads TGTGCCATCAGTGAGGGTAATTCACCCCTCCACTTT. The V and J genes are TRBV10-3 and TRBJ1-6; D unclear. The CDR3 spans 12 residues. From germline, CDR1 is ENHRY and CDR2 SYGVKD. The V end was cut by 2 bases, the J end by 6 bases, with 2 bases between.

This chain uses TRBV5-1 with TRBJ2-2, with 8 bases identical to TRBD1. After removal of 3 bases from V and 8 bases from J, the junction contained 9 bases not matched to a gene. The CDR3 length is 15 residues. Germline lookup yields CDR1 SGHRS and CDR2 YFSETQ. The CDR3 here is CASSSEQGAKGELFF. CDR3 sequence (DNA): TGCGCCAGCAGCTCGGAGCAGGGGGCTAAAGGGGAGCTGTTTTTT. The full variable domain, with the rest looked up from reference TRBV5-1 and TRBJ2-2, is KAGVTQTPRYLIKTRGQQVTLSCSPISGHRSVSWYQQTPGQGLQFLFEYFSETQRNKGNFPGRFSGRQFSNSRSEMNVSTLELGDSALYLCASSSEQGAKGELFFGEGSRLTVL.

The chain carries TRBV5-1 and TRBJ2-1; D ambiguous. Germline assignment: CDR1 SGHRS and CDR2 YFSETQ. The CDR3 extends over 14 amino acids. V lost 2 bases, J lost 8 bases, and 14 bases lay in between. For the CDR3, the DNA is TGCGCCAGCAGCTTACAGCTAAGTCGCGATGAGCAGTTCTTC. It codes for CASSLQLSRDEQFF.

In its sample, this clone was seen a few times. CDR3 amino acids: CASSQRTVSSGANVLTF. The CDR3 DNA follows: TGTGCCAGCAGCCAACGGACAGTGAGCTCTGGGGCCAACGTCCTGACTTTC. The chain employs TRBV16 and TRBJ2-6, with D perhaps TRBD1 (6 bases). This CDR3 comprises 17 residues. V lost 2 bases to trimming and J lost 0 bases, with 11 bases between them. Germline V gene lookup returns CDR1 KGHSY and CDR2 FQNENV.

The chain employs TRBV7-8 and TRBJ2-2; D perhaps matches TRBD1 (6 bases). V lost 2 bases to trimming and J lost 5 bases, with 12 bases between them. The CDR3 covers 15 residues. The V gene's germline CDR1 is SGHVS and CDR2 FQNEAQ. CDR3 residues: CASSLPQGKTGELFF. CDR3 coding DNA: TGTGCCAGCAGCTTACCTCAGGGGAAAACCGGGGAGCTGTTTTTT.